The 5 T cell receptor beta chains below were found in one sample sequenced in a study of shared clonotypes between healthy human individuals (TCRdb year 2020). Preparation of the library involved the immunoSEQ multiplex PCR assay. The immuneACCESS repertoire file appears here via TCRdb, limited to in-frame rearrangements. These files lack a portion of the clones; in checked studies, under half of the deficit traces to unresolved V genes, and the cause of the others is not known. This sample comprises about 2.4 million clones, just over 90% of them detected only once. Of the sample, around 0.14% is held by the ten largest clones. Input material: naive CD4+ T cells sorted from blood. The sample's cell subset or site label is to be understood as: CD45RA+ positively selected. These receptors were collected from a man in his late teens or twenties in good health.

The chain combines TRBV7-9 with TRBJ2-5, with D hard to call. This CDR3 spans 15 amino acids. Trimming took 2 bases from V and 5 from J, leaving 15 bases between them. Germline-derived CDR1 and CDR2 are SEHNR and FQNEAQ (reference sequence). CDR3 sequence reads: CASSLQSGLRETQYF. For the CDR3, the DNA is TGTGCCAGCAGCTTACAGTCCGGTCTCCGCGAGACCCAGTACTTC.

The rearrangement uses TRBV25-1 and TRBJ2-3, with 11 bases lining up with TRBD2. The CDR3 totals 16 residues. V dropped 5 bases and J dropped 3; count of bases not matched to a gene: 7. Germline V lookup: CDR1 MGHDK, CDR2 SYGVNS. In DNA, the CDR3 is TGTGCCAGCAGTAGGACTAGCGGGTTTTCAACAGATACGCAGTATTTT. Its protein product is CASSRTSGFSTDTQYF.

The V gene is TRBV6-1, the J gene TRBJ2-1, with TRBD1 matching over 7 bases. The CDR3 has 14 amino acids. The V gene's germline CDR1 is MNHNS and CDR2 SASEGT. Unmatched junction bases numbered 4, after V lost 5 bases and J lost 3 bases. The CDR3 coding sequence is TGTGCCAGCAGTTTGGACAGGAACTACAATGAGCAGTTCTTC. Translating it yields CASSLDRNYNEQFF.

The gene calls are TRBV7-2 and TRBJ2-5; 7 nucleotides match TRBD2. Germline lookup yields CDR1 SGHTA and CDR2 FQGNSA. CDR3 size: 15 residues. Losses at the gene ends were 5 bases for V and 3 bases for J; bases not matched to a gene: 9. The CDR3, as DNA: TGTGCCAGCAGCACCCTCCGGGGGGTAGAAGAGACCCAGTACTTC. It is translated as CASSTLRGVEETQYF.

The chain couples TRBV18 to TRBJ1-5, with no clear D. The germline CDR1 and CDR2 sequences are KGHSH and LQKENI. There are 14 residues in the CDR3. The germline V and J ends were trimmed by 3 bases and 5 bases, with 11 bases remaining between them. The CDR3 region has the DNA TGTGCCAGCTCACCCGATTGGGGAGATCAGCCCCAGCATTTT. It translates to CASSPDWGDQPQHF.